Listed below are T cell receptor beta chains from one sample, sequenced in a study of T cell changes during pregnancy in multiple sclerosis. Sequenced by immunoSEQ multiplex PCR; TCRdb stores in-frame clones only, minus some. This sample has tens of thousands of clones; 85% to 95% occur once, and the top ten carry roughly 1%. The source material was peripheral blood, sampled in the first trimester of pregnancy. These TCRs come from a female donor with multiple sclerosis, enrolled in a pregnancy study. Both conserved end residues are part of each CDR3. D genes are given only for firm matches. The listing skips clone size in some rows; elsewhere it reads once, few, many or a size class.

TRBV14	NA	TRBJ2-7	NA	CASSQEVYSDKPYEQYF	TGTGCCAGCAGCCAAGAGGTTTACTCGGACAAGCCCTACGAGCAGTACTTC
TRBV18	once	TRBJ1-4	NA	CASSPLMAGENEKLFF	TGTGCCAGCTCACCCCTCATGGCGGGGGAGAATGAAAAACTGTTTTTT
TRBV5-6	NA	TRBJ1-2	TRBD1	CASSPGTALANYGYTF	TGTGCCAGCAGCCCAGGGACAGCTCTAGCTAACTATGGCTACACCTTC
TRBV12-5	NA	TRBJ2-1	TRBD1	CASGPTGWNEQFF	TGTGCTAGTGGACCGACAGGGTGGAATGAGCAGTTCTTC
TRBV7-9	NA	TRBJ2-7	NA	CASSTSYEQYF	TGTGCCAGCAGCACTAGCTACGAGCAGTACTTC
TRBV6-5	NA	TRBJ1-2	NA	CASSFRENYGYTF	TGTGCCAGCAGTTTCCGGGAGAACTATGGCTACACCTTC
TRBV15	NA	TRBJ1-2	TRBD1	CATSSADRVAGYTF	TGTGCCACCAGCAGTGCAGACAGGGTTGCAGGCTACACCTTC
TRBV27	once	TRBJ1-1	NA	CASSLFGITEAFF	TGTGCCAGCAGTTTATTTGGCATTACTGAAGCTTTCTTT
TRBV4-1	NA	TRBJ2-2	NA	CASSQTASTNTGELFF	TGCGCCAGCAGCCAGACAGCCTCTACAAACACCGGGGAGCTGTTTTTT
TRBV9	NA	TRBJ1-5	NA	CASSPGTLTFGNQPQHF	TGTGCCAGCAGCCCGGGAACCCTGACGTTCGGCAATCAGCCCCAGCATTTT
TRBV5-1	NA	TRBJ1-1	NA	CASALDRNTEAFF	TGCGCCAGCGCCTTAGACAGGAACACTGAAGCTTTCTTT
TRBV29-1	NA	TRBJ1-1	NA	CSGGGGSTEAFF	TGCAGCGGGGGGGGAGGGAGCACTGAAGCTTTCTTT
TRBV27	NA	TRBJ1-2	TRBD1	CASSLSGWTGGTWGYTF	TGTGCCAGCAGTTTAAGTGGTTGGACAGGGGGGACTTGGGGCTACACCTTC
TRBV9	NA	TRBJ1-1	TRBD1	CASSVGPPGQGSNTEAFF	TGTGCCAGCAGCGTAGGCCCCCCAGGACAGGGCTCGAACACTGAAGCTTTCTTT
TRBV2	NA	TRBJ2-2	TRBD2	CASSPTSGRAAGTGELFF	TGTGCCAGCAGCCCGACTAGCGGGAGGGCCGCGGGAACCGGGGAGCTGTTTTTT
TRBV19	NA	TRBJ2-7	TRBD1	CASSIKGQPYEQYF	TGTGCCAGTAGTATAAAGGGACAGCCCTACGAGCAGTACTTC
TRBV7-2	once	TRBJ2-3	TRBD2	CASSLRAGGSTDTQYF	TGTGCCAGCAGCTTGCGAGCGGGGGGCTCCACAGATACGCAGTATTTT
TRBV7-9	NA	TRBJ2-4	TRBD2	CASSPGLAGGRWIQYF	TGTGCCAGCAGCCCGGGACTAGCGGGGGGGCGGTGGATTCAGTACTTC
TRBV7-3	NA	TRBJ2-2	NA	CASSSVSTGELFF	TGTGCCAGCAGCTCCGTCAGCACCGGGGAGCTGTTTTTT
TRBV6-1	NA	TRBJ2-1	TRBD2	CASRASGHNEQFF	TGTGCCAGCAGGGCTAGCGGCCACAATGAGCAGTTCTTC
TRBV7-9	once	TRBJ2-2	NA	CASSLDRGAWLTGELFF	TGTGCCAGCAGCTTAGACCGCGGAGCCTGGCTCACCGGGGAGCTGTTTTTT
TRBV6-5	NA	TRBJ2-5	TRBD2	CASSPLRGEGETQYF	TGTGCCAGCAGCCCGCTTCGGGGGGAGGGAGAGACCCAGTACTTC
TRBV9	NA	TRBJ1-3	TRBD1	CASSVRGTGYSGNTIYF	TGTGCCAGCAGCGTACGGGGGACAGGGTACTCTGGAAACACCATATATTTT
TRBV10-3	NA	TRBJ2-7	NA	CAITPGDHEQYF	TGTGCCATCACTCCGGGTGACCACGAGCAGTACTTC
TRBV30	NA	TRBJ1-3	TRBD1	CACFRGHGNTIYF	TGTGCCTGCTTTAGGGGGCATGGAAACACCATATATTTT
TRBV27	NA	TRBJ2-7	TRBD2	CASSRILAGADEQYF	TGTGCCAGCAGTCGCATACTAGCGGGAGCAGACGAGCAGTACTTC
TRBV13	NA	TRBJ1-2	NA	CASSLGRPGFGGYTF	TGTGCCAGCAGCTTAGGTCGTCCAGGGTTTGGGGGCTACACCTTC
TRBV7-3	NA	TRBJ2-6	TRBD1	CASSPLGQTSLPGANVLTF	TGTGCCAGCAGCCCCTTGGGACAGACCTCCCTCCCTGGGGCCAACGTCCTGACTTTC
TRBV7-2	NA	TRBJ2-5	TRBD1	CASSLTGTAQETQYF	TGTGCCAGCAGCTTAACCGGGACAGCACAAGAGACCCAGTACTTC
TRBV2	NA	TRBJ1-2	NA	CASSPARGWPNYGYTF	TGTGCCAGCAGTCCCGCTCGGGGGTGGCCCAACTATGGCTACACCTTC
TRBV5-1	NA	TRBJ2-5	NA	CASSSPEGVRQTQYF	TGCGCCAGCAGCTCACCCGAGGGGGTCCGTCAAACCCAGTACTTC
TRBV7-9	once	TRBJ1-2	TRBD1	CASSSGTGAGYTF	TGTGCCAGCAGCTCCGGGACAGGGGCGGGCTACACCTTC